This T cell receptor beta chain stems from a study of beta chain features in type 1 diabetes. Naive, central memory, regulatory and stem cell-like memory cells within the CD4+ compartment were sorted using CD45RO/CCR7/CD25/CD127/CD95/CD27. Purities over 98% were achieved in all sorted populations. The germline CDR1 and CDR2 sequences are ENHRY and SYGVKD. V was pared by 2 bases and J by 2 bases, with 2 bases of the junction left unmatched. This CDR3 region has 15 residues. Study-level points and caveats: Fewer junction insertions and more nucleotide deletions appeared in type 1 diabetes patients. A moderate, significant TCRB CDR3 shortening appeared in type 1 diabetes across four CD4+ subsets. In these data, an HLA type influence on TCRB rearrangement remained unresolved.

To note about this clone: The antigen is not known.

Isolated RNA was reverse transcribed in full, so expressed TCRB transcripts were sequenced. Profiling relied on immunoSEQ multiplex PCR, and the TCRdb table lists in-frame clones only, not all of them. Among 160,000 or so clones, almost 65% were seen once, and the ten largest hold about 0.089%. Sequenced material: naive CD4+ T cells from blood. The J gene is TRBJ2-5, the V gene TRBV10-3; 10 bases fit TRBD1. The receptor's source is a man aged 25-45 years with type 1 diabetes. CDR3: CAISERTGGQETQYF. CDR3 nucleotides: TGTGCCATCAGTGAGCGGACAGGGGGACAAGAGACCCAGTACTTC.